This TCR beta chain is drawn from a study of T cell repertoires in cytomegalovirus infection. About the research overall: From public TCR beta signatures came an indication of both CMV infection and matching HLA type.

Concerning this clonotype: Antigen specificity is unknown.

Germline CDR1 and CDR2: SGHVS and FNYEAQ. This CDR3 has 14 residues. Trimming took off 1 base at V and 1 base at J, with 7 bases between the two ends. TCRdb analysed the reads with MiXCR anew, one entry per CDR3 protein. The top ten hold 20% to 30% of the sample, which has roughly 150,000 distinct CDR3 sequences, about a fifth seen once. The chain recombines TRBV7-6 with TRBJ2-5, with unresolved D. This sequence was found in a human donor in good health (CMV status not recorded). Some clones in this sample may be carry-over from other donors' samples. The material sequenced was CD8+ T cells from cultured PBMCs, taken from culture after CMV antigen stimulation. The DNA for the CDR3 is TGTGCCAGCAGCTTAGAAATAATCCAAGAGACCCAGTACTTC. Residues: CASSLEIIQETQYF.